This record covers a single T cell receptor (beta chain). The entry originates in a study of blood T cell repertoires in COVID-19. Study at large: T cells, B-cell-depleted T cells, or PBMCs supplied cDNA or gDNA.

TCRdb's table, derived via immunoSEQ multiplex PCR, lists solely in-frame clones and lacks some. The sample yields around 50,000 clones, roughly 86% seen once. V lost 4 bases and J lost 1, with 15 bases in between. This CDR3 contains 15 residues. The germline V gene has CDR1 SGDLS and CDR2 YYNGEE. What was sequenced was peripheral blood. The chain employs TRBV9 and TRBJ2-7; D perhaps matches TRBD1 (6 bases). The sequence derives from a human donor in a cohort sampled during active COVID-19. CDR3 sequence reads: CASSPHRDQSYEQYF. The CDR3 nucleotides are TGTGCCAGCAGCCCCCACAGGGATCAATCCTACGAGCAGTACTTC.